This T cell receptor beta chain comes out of a study of blood T cell repertoires in COVID-19. Study background: Samples of COVID-19 (acute and convalescent) were obtained from the United States, Italy and Spain. T cells, B-cell-depleted T cells, or PBMCs provided the cDNA or gDNA that served as material.

The CDR3 totals 12 residues. CDR1 is ENHRY and CDR2 is SYGVKD in the germline V gene. Between the trimmed V and J ends, which lost 3 bases and 5 bases, there was a span of 7 bases. In the authors' workflow: The assay estimated nucleated cells by amplifying reference gene primers. The repertoire was sequenced with immunoSEQ multiplex PCR; TCRdb's copy has only in-frame clones and lacks some. From that table come the V and J calls and clone size; the DNA was used to work out D and trimming. Of roughly 120,000 clones in the sample, approximately 87% are singletons; the top ten hold under 2.5%. This chain connects TRBV10-3 to TRBJ1-1; tentative D call: TRBD1 (5 bases). This TCR came from a man aged 25 to 40 with acute or convalescent COVID-19. Sequencing used peripheral blood. The CDR3 protein is CAISDSGTEAFF. The CDR3 DNA is TGTGCCATCAGTGATTCAGGGACTGAAGCTTTCTTT.